The 13 T cell receptor beta chains below all came from one sample that was sequenced in a study of PD-L1 blockade in urothelial cancer. The sample's time point: peripheral blood 6 weeks after treatment start. Produced via immunoSEQ multiplex PCR; TCRdb's table is partial and in-frame only. The sample lists 120,000 or so clones, roughly 86% occurring once. This specimen was PBMCs, taken around atezolizumab (anti-PD-L1) treatment. These receptors were obtained from a man aged 50 to 59 with urothelial cancer.

The V gene is TRBV7-9, the J gene TRBJ2-7, with TRBD1 matching over 8 bases. Germline loops: CDR1 SEHNR, CDR2 FQNEAQ (reference sequence). The CDR3 contains 13 residues. V dropped 5 bases and J dropped 4; count of bases not matched to a gene: 4. CDR3 in amino acids: CASSTDRGYEQYF. For the CDR3, the DNA is TGTGCCAGCAGCACCGACAGGGGTTACGAGCAGTACTTC.

Comments on this clone: Germline is not matched at one junction end, which may reflect a read error. The chain links TRBV7-9 to TRBJ2-1; TRBD2 matches 8 bases. Germline CDR1 SEHNR, CDR2 FQNEAQ (reference sequence). The CDR3 is 12 residues long. The CDR3 loop is CASSLPAGGPLF. CDR3 bases: TGTGCCAGCAGCTTACCCGCGGGAGGCCCCCTCTTC.

This clone was recorded only once. The chain carries TRBV6-1 and TRBJ1-1, with D possibly matching TRBD1 (6 bases). Trimming took 7 bases from V and 5 from J, leaving 14 bases between them. CDR3 length: 13 residues. Germline CDR1 and CDR2: MNHNS and SASEGT. CDR3: CASTPNRVTEAFF. CDR3 in DNA: TGTGCCAGCACCCCAAACAGGGTTACTGAAGCTTTCTTT.

This clone was recorded once. This chain links TRBV6-1 with TRBJ1-2; 10 positions match TRBD1. J lost 8 bases, V lost 9 bases, and 12 bases had no gene match. The CDR3 is made up of 14 amino acids. Germline loops: CDR1 MNHNS, CDR2 SASEGT. CDR3 sequence: CASDRSGTGVGYTF. The CDR3 nucleotides are TGTGCCAGTGATCGGTCCGGGACAGGGGTCGGCTACACCTTC.

V and J are TRBV28 and TRBJ1-2, with 7 bases lining up with TRBD1. CDR3 length: 12 residues. The ends lost 4 bases at V and 8 bases at J; junction bases unmatched: 4. Germline V CDR1 and CDR2: MDHEN, SYDVKM. The CDR3 reads CASSSTGLGYTF. The CDR3 DNA is TGTGCCAGCAGTTCGACAGGGCTCGGCTACACCTTC.

The chain has TRBV11-2 and TRBJ2-5, with 7 bases aligning to TRBD2. V shed 4 bases, J shed 4 bases, and the junction held 6 bases outside the gene matches. The germline V gene has CDR1 SGHAT and CDR2 FQNNGV. The CDR3 spans 14 residues. CDR3 nucleotide sequence: TGTGCCAGCAGCTGGGGAGGGCCGGGAGAGACCCAGTACTTC. Translation gives CASSWGGPGETQYF.

V gene TRBV6-5 combines with J gene TRBJ2-1; 13 bases align to TRBD2. Germline values: CDR1 MNHEY, CDR2 SVGAGI. This CDR3 comprises 15 residues. With 5 bases clipped from V and 9 bases from J, the junction kept 7 bases outside the gene matches. The CDR3: CASSRGLAGVSEQFF. CDR3 in DNA: TGTGCCAGCAGTCGAGGACTAGCGGGAGTCTCTGAGCAGTTCTTC.

The chain uses TRBV4-1 and TRBJ2-5, with TRBD1 matching 9 bases. The CDR3 length is 15 residues. Germline CDR1 reads MGHRA; CDR2 reads YSYEKL. Trimming cost V 1 base and J 5 bases; bases outside gene matches: 5. The CDR3, as DNA: TGCGCCAGCAGCCAAGGACAGGGGGTTCGGGAGACCCAGTACTTC. Its translation is CASSQGQGVRETQYF.

The chain uses TRBV30 and TRBJ2-7, with 9 positions matching TRBD1. Germline V gene sequence: CDR1 GTSNPN, CDR2 SVGIG (reference sequence). The CDR3 consists of 16 residues. The V gene end was trimmed by 2 bases and the J gene end by 3 bases; junction bases not matched to a gene: 11. The CDR3 DNA sequence: TGTGCCTGGAGTTTCTACGGGACAGGGAAATTCTACGAGCAGTACTTC. Its translation: CAWSFYGTGKFYEQYF. The full variable domain, completed using reference TRBV30 and TRBJ2-7, is SQTIHQWPATLVQPVGSPLSLECTVEGTSNPNLYWYRQAAGRGLQLLFYSVGIGQISSEVPQNLSASRPQDRQFILSSKKLLLSDSGFYLCAWSFYGTGKFYEQYFGPGTRLTVT.

This clone was recorded a few times. This chain connects TRBV5-6 to TRBJ1-1, with D perhaps TRBD1 (6 bases). The germline CDR1 and CDR2 sequences are SGHDT and YYEEEE. Trimming cost V 5 bases and J 1 base, with 18 bases left between them. The CDR3 covers 16 residues. The CDR3 coding sequence is TGTGCCAGCAGGATGGGGCGGGGGGCTAGGAACACTGAAGCTTTCTTT. It encodes CASRMGRGARNTEAFF.

This clone was recorded a few times. This rearrangement joins TRBV27 to TRBJ1-1; 7 bases are a match to TRBD1. This CDR3 spans 14 amino acids. With V trimmed by 3 bases and J by 0 bases, 1 base remained unmatched. The germline CDR1 and CDR2 sequences are MNHEY and SMNVEV (reference sequence). CDR3 sequence: CASSLTGMNTEAFF. CDR3 bases: TGTGCCAGCAGTTTGACAGGGATGAACACTGAAGCTTTCTTT.

The rearrangement links TRBV27 to TRBJ2-7; possibly TRBD2 for D (7 bases). CDR1 is MNHEY and CDR2 is SMNVEV in the germline V gene (reference sequence). Deletions cut 0 bases from V and 4 bases from J, with 10 bases between. The CDR3 extends over 14 amino acids. The CDR3 spells CASSLSRGGYEQYF. In nucleotides, the CDR3 is TGTGCCAGCAGTTTATCTAGGGGGGGGTACGAGCAGTACTTC.

The rearrangement joins TRBV18 to TRBJ1-2, with 12 positions matching TRBD1. Germline assignment: CDR1 KGHSH and CDR2 LQKENI. The CDR3 is made up of 15 amino acids. Trimming cost V 2 bases and J 7 bases; bases outside gene matches: 5. Written as DNA, the CDR3 is TGTGCCAGCTCACCAGGGACAGGGGGCGATGGTGGCTACACCTTC. It specifies CASSPGTGGDGGYTF. The full variable domain, with the rest looked up from reference TRBV18 and TRBJ1-2, is NAGVMQNPRHLVRRRGQEARLRCSPMKGHSHVYWYRQLPEEGLKFMVYLQKENIIDESGMPKERFSAEFPKEGPSILRIQQVVRGDSAAYFCASSPGTGGDGGYTFGSGTRLTVV.